A single sample is the source of the 4 T cell receptor beta chains below, sequenced in a study of cytomegalovirus exposure and HLA in healthy donors. 13 Jbeta primers and 60 Vbeta primers were used for the PCR. Method: immunoSEQ multiplex PCR; TCRdb's copy keeps in-frame clones and lacks some. Of about 140,000 clones in the sample, just under 85% were seen once. Material for sequencing was PBMCs. The receptors here all came from a woman in her sixties or seventies in good health and CMV-seropositive.

The chain carries TRBV21-1 and TRBJ2-5; the D call TRBD2 from the table was never checked on the DNA. TRBV21-1 is designated a pseudogene. The CDR3 extends over 17 amino acids. The CDR3 protein is CASSPGASLAVEETQYF. The CDR3 DNA reads TGTGCCAGCAGCCCGGGCGCGTCACTAGCGGTTGAAGAGACCCAGTACTTC.

The gene calls are TRBV5-6 and TRBJ2-1, with 11 bases aligning to TRBD1. Germline CDR1 reads SGHDT; CDR2 reads YYEEEE. V shed 4 bases, J shed 8 bases, and the junction held 8 bases outside the gene matches. This CDR3 has 15 amino acids. CDR3 in DNA: TGTGCCAGCAGCGTACCGGGACAGGGGGGCGATGAGCAGTTCTTC. Amino acids: CASSVPGQGGDEQFF.

The chain couples TRBV27 to TRBJ2-7; D call uncertain. In germline, CDR1 is MNHEY, CDR2 SMNVEV (reference sequence). The CDR3 length is 15 residues. V was clipped by 3 bases and J by 3 bases, with 15 bases between them. CDR3 in DNA: TGTGCCAGCAGTTTGGCCTTCGACTCCGTCTACGAGCAGTACTTC. Protein: CASSLAFDSVYEQYF.

The V gene is TRBV2, the J gene TRBJ1-5; D is perhaps TRBD1 (5 bases). CDR1 and CDR2 from the germline V gene are SNHLY and FYNNEI. The V end lost 4 bases, the J end lost 3 bases, and 16 bases lay between the germline ends. CDR3 length: 16 residues. Here the CDR3 DNA reads TGTGCCAGCAGTGCAGACAGACGGGCCTACAATCAGCCCCAGCATTTT. It specifies CASSADRRAYNQPQHF. Variable domain in full (rest from reference TRBV2 and TRBJ1-5): EPEVTQTPSHQVTQMGQEVILRCVPISNHLYFYWYRQILGQKVEFLVSFYNNEISEKSEIFDDQFSVERPDGSNFTLKIRSTKLEDSAMYFCASSADRRAYNQPQHFGDGTRLSIL.